The source of this TCR beta chain is a study of neurological immune-mediated disorders. This clonotype has just a few counts. Its target is not known. Whole-study results and caveats: The multiple sclerosis repertoire cluster had no clinical or MRI feature associated with it.

This CDR3 region has 15 residues. The junction had 7 bases not matched to a gene; V was cut back by 3 bases and J by 6 bases. The germline V gene has CDR1 SGHRS and CDR2 YFSETQ. From the 5' RACE reads, TCRdb called clonotypes with MiXCR, one entry per CDR3 protein. This sample has about 66,000 distinct CDR3 sequences, with 4.5% found just once. Sequencing was performed on PBMCs. The chain carries TRBV5-1 and TRBJ2-3; TRBD1 aligns across 10 bases. This receptor was obtained from a man aged 25 to 40 with multiple sclerosis. The CDR3 DNA reads as TGCGCCAGCAGCTCACGGACAGGGGGAGTTGATACGCAGTATTTT. This encodes CASSSRTGGVDTQYF.